This T cell receptor beta chain was identified during a study of tumor-infiltrating lymphocytes in primary liver carcinoma. Notes on this clonotype: An end of the junction differs from the germline gene, which may be a read error.

With about 470 ng total RNA as template and a constant-region primer, TCR beta cDNA was made. What produced the TCR beta libraries was three nested multiplex PCR rounds using slightly modified ARM-PCR. The study ran its first two PCR rounds for roughly 10 cycles each, using TRBV1-TRBV30 forward primers and a C-beta reverse primer. TCRdb redid the calling of the multiplex PCR reads with MiXCR, one entry per CDR3 protein. The sample gives fewer than 75,000 distinct CDR3 sequences, roughly 70% of which show up once; less than 45% is in the top ten. In germline, CDR1 is SGHDN, CDR2 FVKESK. CDR3 length equals 16 residues. Co-extraction yielded RNA and DNA from approximately 22-30 mg of unsorted bulk tissue.

Sample: liver tumor tissue from sampling region 4. Subset defined: tumor region T4, right-lateral pole. This clonotype originated in a middle-aged man with primary liver carcinoma and hepatitis B virus infection. V gene TRBV14 combines with J gene TRBJ2-1; the D is unclear. The CDR3 spells CASSAVAGPVNNEQFF. The CDR3, as DNA: TGTGCCAGCAGTGCCGTAGCAGGACCGGTAAACAATGAGCAGTTCTTT.